This TCR beta chain originates from a study of blood T cell repertoires in COVID-19 (dated by TCRdb to about 2020). Looking at the study overall: Samples from collaborators originated in the United States, Italy and Spain and spanned both the acute and convalescent phases of COVID-19. The material from the prospective study consisted of cDNA or gDNA derived from T cells, B-cell-depleted T cells, or PBMCs. Deeply sampled blood TCRbeta repertoires from subjects exposed to, actively infected with, or recovered from COVID-19 were included in the dataset. The repertoires were released in a freely available public database intended as a resource for research on the immune response to SARS-CoV-2. The samples were drawn from the first 160 participants of the ongoing ImmuneRACE study and from 1,254 subjects provided by 6 global collaborators. Sample metadata almost always included a de-identified subject ID, COVID-19 status, age in years and sex. Where available, HLA class I and class II types were obtained from metadata supplied by the sample provider rather than from assay-based typing.

Each collaborating institution followed its own protocols to collect whole blood in K2EDTA tubes. Collaborator samples were shipped for TCRbeta analysis as frozen whole blood, isolated PBMCs, or DNA extracted from either sample type. The immunoSEQ Assay, a bias-controlled multiplex PCR, was used to amplify TCRbeta CDR3 regions from genomic DNA. Under the source paper's analysis protocol: The number of nucleated cells in each sample was estimated by amplification of reference gene primers within the assay. To quantify the absolute abundance of each unique TCRbeta CDR3 rearrangement, sequence reads were collapsed and filtered. For each sample, productive Simpson clonality was calculated by taking the square root of Simpson's diversity index across productive rearrangements. Imported from immuneACCESS, the table was reduced by TCRdb to in-frame sequences with V and J called. These copies leave out some clones; in studies compared against another copy, an unresolved V gene accounts for under half, and the cause of the remainder is not known. V, J and clone size derive from that table, while D and trimming were established from the DNA sequence. The sample includes 160,000 or so clones, with 80% to 90% observed a single time. The ten largest clones add up to 3% to 4% of the sample.

Notes on this clone: Its antigen target is currently unknown. Base quality data are lacking; no much larger clone is found one base away.

The investigation overall reported the following: Clinical and demographic metadata were provided uncurated, with the amount varying by source and participant.

The germline V gene gives CDR1 as MDHEN and CDR2 as SYDVKM. The CDR3 contains 16 residues, cysteine and phenylalanine counted. The CDR3 DNA has 48 bases and is translated from base 1. Trimming removed 6 bases from V and 7 bases from J; the gene matches leave 10 bases unexplained. This sequence uses TRBV28 and TRBJ1-6; 9 junctional bases match TRBD1. The sample consisted of peripheral blood. This TCR was sampled from a woman between 65 and 79 years old with acute or convalescent COVID-19. This receptor carries the CDR3 CASSPGTGSLNSPLHF. The nucleotide sequence is given as TGTGCCAGCAGCCCCGGGACAGGGAGCTTAAATTCACCCCTCCACTTT. Beyond the CDR3, the reference TRBV28 and TRBJ1-6 genes provide the residues; the full variable domain reads: DVKVTQSSRYLVKRTGEKVFLECVQDMDHENMFWYRQDPGLGLRLIYFSYDVKMKEKGDIPEGYSVSREKKERFSLILESASTNQTSMYLCASSPGTGSLNSPLHFGNGTRLTVT.